These 31 T cell receptor beta chains were all obtained from the same sample, sequenced in a study of chemoradiotherapy in HPV16-positive cancers. Using immunoSEQ multiplex PCR, the repertoire was profiled, and TCRdb retains in-frame clones only, with some absent. The sample records fewer than 10,000 clones, around 90% being singletons. The specimen comprised blood, sampled from a patient who underwent chemoradiotherapy. The receptors here all came from a human donor with HPV-associated anogenital cancer.

This rearrangement joins TRBV10-1 to TRBJ2-5; D may be TRBD2 (5 bases). Germline loops: CDR1 WNHNN, CDR2 SYGVQD (reference sequence). V lost 0 bases and J 4 bases, leaving 12 bases between the germline ends. The CDR3 has 15 residues. This CDR3 reads CASSESDRGGETQYF. The DNA of the CDR3 is TGCGCCAGCAGTGAGTCCGACCGGGGTGGAGAGACCCAGTACTTC.

The chain carries TRBV5-5 and TRBJ1-3; D gene unclear. CDR3 length: 15 residues. The germline V and J ends were trimmed by 2 bases and 0 bases, with 9 bases remaining between them. Germline lookup yields CDR1 SGHKS and CDR2 YYEKEE (reference sequence). The CDR3 DNA follows: TGTGCCAGCAGCTTTGGCCCCTTCTCTGGAAACACCATATATTTT. Amino acid sequence: CASSFGPFSGNTIYF.

The chain combines TRBV6-5 with TRBJ2-7; 7 positions agree with TRBD1. This CDR3 contains 16 residues. CDR1 and CDR2 from the germline V gene are MNHEY and SVGAGI. The V and J ends lost 2 bases and 4 bases, in that order; junction bases with no gene match: 11. The CDR3 coding sequence is TGTGCCAGCAGTTACGGTAGCCGACAGGGAATGTACGAGCAGTACTTC. It codes for CASSYGSRQGMYEQYF.

This rearrangement joins TRBV30 to TRBJ1-4, with a tentative D call TRBD1 (6 bases). The V gene lost 3 bases and the J gene lost 8 bases, with 28 bases spanning the gap. Germline loops: CDR1 GTSNPN, CDR2 SVGIG (reference sequence). This CDR3 is built from 18 residues. The CDR3 DNA reads as TGTGCCTGGAGGGGGAGGTCAGACCCAGGGGAACGTGGCGAAAAACTGTTTTTT. It specifies CAWRGRSDPGERGEKLFF.

The count of this clone is one. The chain combines TRBV27 with TRBJ2-3; TRBD2 might be the D (7 bases). V gave up 8 bases and J gave up 4 bases, with 22 bases separating them. The CDR3 is 16 residues long. Germline values: CDR1 MNHEY, CDR2 SMNVEV (reference sequence). The DNA of the CDR3 is TGTGCCAGCGCCTCGCGAGGGGGGGCTGGCGCAGATACGCAGTATTTT. This codes for CASASRGGAGADTQYF.

The rearrangement joins TRBV4-2 to TRBJ2-1; D unclear. This CDR3 is 13 amino acids long. The V gene lost 1 base and the J gene lost 6 bases, with 7 bases spanning the gap. Germline assignment: CDR1 LGHNA and CDR2 YNFKEQ. The CDR3, as DNA: TGTGCCAGCAGCCAAGCGCGTGGCAATGAGCAGTTCTTC. It yields the protein CASSQARGNEQFF.

This clone has more than one count but fewer than ten. J is TRBJ1-2 and V is TRBV18; possibly TRBD1 for D (5 bases). Per germline, CDR1 KGHSH and CDR2 LQKENI. This CDR3 is 14 amino acids long. Trimming left V 3 bases short and J 6 bases short, with 14 bases between. For the CDR3, the DNA is TGTGCCAGCTCACCGGTGGGCAGGGAGGATGGCTACACCTTC. Translating gives CASSPVGREDGYTF.

The V gene is TRBV2, the J gene TRBJ2-7; TRBD2 matches at 9 bases. The trim removed 2 bases at V and 5 bases at J, leaving 7 bases unmatched. The CDR3 spans 15 residues. Germline CDR1 reads SNHLY; CDR2 reads FYNNEI. CDR3 residues: CASSEWRGGGDEQYF. CDR3 DNA sequence: TGTGCCAGCAGTGAATGGCGGGGGGGTGGCGACGAGCAGTACTTC.

Written as DNA, the CDR3 is TGTGCCAGCAGTATTGTAGGGGGAAATAGCAATCAGCCCCAGCATTTT. This codes for CASSIVGGNSNQPQHF. The chain recombines TRBV7-2 with TRBJ1-5; D is possibly TRBD1 (6 bases). The CDR3 has 16 residues. Germline V gene data show CDR1 as SGHTA and CDR2 as FQGNSA. The V end was cut by 6 bases, the J end by 0 bases, with 15 bases between. Looking up the rest from reference TRBV7-2 and TRBJ1-5 gives the full variable domain: GAGVSQSPSNKVTEKGKDVELRCDPISGHTALYWYRQSLGQGLEFLIYFQGNSAPDKSGLPSDRFSAERTGGSVSTLTIQRTQQEDSAVYLCASSIVGGNSNQPQHFGDGTRLSIL.

This chain uses TRBV7-2 with TRBJ1-6, with D uncertain. Trimming took 1 base from V and 8 from J, leaving 21 bases between them. CDR1 SGHTA and CDR2 FQGNSA come from the germline V gene. There are 18 residues in the CDR3. CDR3 sequence (DNA): TGTGCCAGCAGCTTAGTTGGATCAGGAGTCTTGACCGATTCACCCCTCCACTTT. As protein: CASSLVGSGVLTDSPLHF.

CDR3 protein: CASSPGLNNEQFF. CDR3 DNA sequence: TGTGCCAGCTCACCAGGGCTCAACAATGAGCAGTTCTTC. The chain combines TRBV18 with TRBJ2-1; no reliable D call. Germline V gives CDR1 KGHSH, CDR2 LQKENI. V gave up 2 bases and J gave up 5 bases, with 7 bases separating them. This CDR3 comprises 13 residues.

The chain has TRBV9 and TRBJ2-6; 7 bases align to TRBD2. The CDR3 has 15 amino acids. Germline CDR1 reads SGDLS; CDR2 reads YYNGEE. J gave up 2 bases and V 3 bases, and 2 bases lay outside the gene matches. This CDR3 is CASSASGAGANVLTF. CDR3 bases: TGTGCCAGCAGCGCAAGCGGGGCTGGGGCCAACGTCCTGACTTTC.

V is TRBV19 and J is TRBJ1-3; no firm D call. The V end was cut by 7 bases, the J end by 0 bases, with 10 bases between. The germline V gene encodes CDR1 LNHDA and CDR2 SQIVND (reference sequence). The CDR3 runs to 14 residues. In nucleotides, the CDR3 is TGTGCCAGTAAGGACGAGAGCTCTGGAAACACCATATATTTT. Residues: CASKDESSGNTIYF. Full variable domain (outside the CDR3, taken from reference TRBV19 and TRBJ1-3): DGGITQSPKYLFRKEGQNVTLSCEQNLNHDAMYWYRQDPGQGLRLIYYSQIVNDFQKGDIAEGYSVSREKKESFPLTVTSAQKNPTAFYLCASKDESSGNTIYFGEGSWLTVV.

The rearrangement links TRBV9 to TRBJ2-3, with 7 nucleotides matching TRBD2. Per the germline V gene, CDR1 is SGDLS and CDR2 is YYNGEE. The CDR3 length is 16 residues. Unmatched junction bases numbered 8, after V lost 3 bases and J lost 1 base. The CDR3 is CASSGPIAGGTDTQYF. The CDR3 nucleotides are TGTGCCAGCAGCGGCCCCATTGCGGGGGGCACAGATACGCAGTATTTT.

V gene TRBV5-5 combines with J gene TRBJ2-2, with 7 bases matching TRBD1. This CDR3 comprises 16 residues. Losses at the gene ends were 2 bases for V and 3 bases for J; bases not matched to a gene: 7. Germline V gene lookup returns CDR1 SGHKS and CDR2 YYEKEE (reference sequence). CDR3 region: CASSFSGGDYTGELFF. Here the CDR3 DNA reads TGTGCCAGCAGCTTTTCAGGGGGTGATTACACCGGGGAGCTGTTTTTT.

CDR3 sequence reads: CAWNMDSYGYTF. The CDR3 coding sequence is TGTGCCTGGAACATGGACAGCTATGGCTACACCTTC. This chain joins TRBV30 and TRBJ1-2, with D possibly TRBD1 on 6 matching bases. Trimming removed 4 bases from V and 4 bases from J, with 10 bases in between. The germline V gene encodes CDR1 GTSNPN and CDR2 SVGIG (reference sequence). The CDR3 has 12 residues.

The J gene is TRBJ1-1, the V gene TRBV19, with a possible D match to TRBD1 (5 bases). Trimming took off 5 bases at V and 7 bases at J, with 11 bases between the two ends. The CDR3 sequence is 12 residues long. CDR1 LNHDA and CDR2 SQIVND come from the germline V gene (reference sequence). CDR3 sequence reads: CASSWGIGEAFF. DNA of the CDR3: TGTGCCAGTAGTTGGGGCATTGGTGAAGCTTTCTTT.

CDR3 DNA sequence: TGTGCCAGCAGCCCCCGGACAGGGGGCACCGGGGAGCTGTTTTTT. Protein sequence: CASSPRTGGTGELFF. This chain uses TRBV11-2 with TRBJ2-2; the match to TRBD1 covers 10 bases. With 5 bases clipped from V and 4 bases from J, the junction kept 4 bases outside the gene matches. Germline CDR1 and CDR2: SGHAT and FQNNGV. The CDR3 has 15 residues.

The chain recombines TRBV2 with TRBJ1-2, with 7 bases matching TRBD1. Germline CDR1 and CDR2: SNHLY and FYNNEI. The CDR3 spans 13 residues. V lost 6 bases and J lost 3; bases outside the gene matches: 4. The CDR3 region is CASRTGQDYGYTF. The CDR3, as DNA: TGTGCCAGCAGGACTGGACAGGACTATGGCTACACCTTC.

This chain uses TRBV5-4 with TRBJ1-1; possible D gene TRBD1, 5 bases. Germline values: CDR1 SGHNT, CDR2 YYREEE (reference sequence). Trimming pared 0 bases from V and 4 bases from J, leaving 13 bases between. The CDR3 has 15 residues. CDR3 DNA sequence: TGTGCCAGCAGCTTGGGGGGGTCCCTCGGCACTGAAGCTTTCTTT. Translation gives CASSLGGSLGTEAFF.

The chain joins TRBV13 to TRBJ2-7; a weak D match, TRBD2 (8 bases). The CDR3 totals 14 residues. Trimming left V 4 bases short and J 3 bases short, with 13 bases between. Germline V gene data show CDR1 as PRHDT and CDR2 as FYEKMQ (reference sequence). The CDR3 region has the DNA TGTGCCAGCAGCTACGGGAGGGGGCGCTACGAGCAGTACTTC. Translating gives CASSYGRGRYEQYF.

As DNA, the CDR3 is TGTGCCAGCAGCGTCGAACAGGGGGAGTACTCCAATGAGCAGTTCTTC. The encoded protein is CASSVEQGEYSNEQFF. V usage is TRBV9 and J usage is TRBJ2-1; 8 bases align to TRBD1. V gave up 2 bases and J gave up 6 bases; unmatched junction bases: 10. CDR1 is SGDLS, CDR2 YYNGEE, per germline. This CDR3 has 16 amino acids.

The rearrangement joins TRBV6-5 to TRBJ1-1; D might be TRBD1 (6 bases). V lost 5 bases to trimming and J lost 1 base, with 8 bases between them. Germline V gives CDR1 MNHEY, CDR2 SVGAGI. CDR3 length: 13 residues. The CDR3 nucleotides read TGTGCCAGCAGTCGGACAGCGAACACTGAAGCTTTCTTT. This gives the protein CASSRTANTEAFF.

This rearrangement joins TRBV2 to TRBJ2-2; TRBD1 agrees at 7 bases. With V trimmed by 6 bases and J by 1 base, 8 bases remained unmatched. Germline assignment: CDR1 SNHLY and CDR2 FYNNEI. This CDR3 comprises 16 residues. Here the CDR3 DNA reads TGTGCCAGCAGCCCTCAGGGGGTTAGGAACACCGGGGAGCTGTTTTTT. This gives the protein CASSPQGVRNTGELFF. Based on the CDR3 plus reference TRBV2 and TRBJ2-2, the full variable domain is EPEVTQTPSHQVTQMGQEVILRCVPISNHLYFYWYRQILGQKVEFLVSFYNNEISEKSEIFDDQFSVERPDGSNFTLKIRSTKLEDSAMYFCASSPQGVRNTGELFFGEGSRLTVL.

The chain uses TRBV30 and TRBJ1-2; TRBD1 is a possible D gene (5 bases). The CDR3 spans 12 residues. The germline V gene encodes CDR1 GTSNPN and CDR2 SVGIG (reference sequence). V lost 1 base and J 7 bases, leaving 10 bases between the germline ends. CDR3 in amino acids: CAWSDMGGGYTF. The CDR3, as DNA: TGTGCCTGGAGTGATATGGGGGGTGGCTACACCTTC.

The chain links TRBV4-3 to TRBJ2-3, with D uncertain. The germline CDR1 and CDR2 sequences are LGHNA and YSLEER. V lost 0 bases and J 0 bases, leaving 10 bases between the germline ends. The length of the CDR3 is 16 residues. The CDR3 DNA follows: TGCGCCAGCAGCCAAGATCGCGTGTCTAGCACAGATACGCAGTATTTT. Protein product: CASSQDRVSSTDTQYF.

The chain employs TRBV5-1 and TRBJ1-1, with D uncertain. CDR1 is SGHRS and CDR2 is YFSETQ in the germline V gene. The CDR3 is 14 residues long. The V and J ends lost 0 bases and 1 base respectively, with 7 bases between them. The CDR3 here is CASSLATGNTEAFF. In DNA form, the CDR3 reads TGCGCCAGCAGCTTGGCCACCGGGAACACTGAAGCTTTCTTT.

This clone appeared a single time. The rearrangement uses TRBV14 and TRBJ2-5; no clear D. Germline values: CDR1 SGHDN, CDR2 FVKESK. The CDR3 contains 12 residues. The V and J ends lost 4 bases and 7 bases respectively, with 10 bases between them. CDR3 DNA sequence: TGTGCCAGCAGCCCAAAGGGTGTGACCCAGTACTTC. Its translation is CASSPKGVTQYF.

The V call is TRBV25-1, the J call TRBJ1-2; D not resolved. Germline loops: CDR1 MGHDK, CDR2 SYGVNS. V lost 2 bases to trimming and J lost 3 bases, with 4 bases between them. This CDR3 region has 12 residues. CDR3 in amino acids: CASSEGYYGYTF. CDR3 DNA: TGTGCCAGCAGTGAAGGGTACTATGGCTACACCTTC.

The gene calls are TRBV27 and TRBJ2-3, with 10 bases fitting TRBD1. CDR3 size: 17 residues. Trimming cost V 7 bases and J 5 bases; bases outside gene matches: 15. Germline assignment: CDR1 MNHEY and CDR2 SMNVEV (reference sequence). In DNA, the CDR3 is TGTGCCAGCAATACCCTATCCGGGACAGGGGTAAAAGATACGCAGTATTTT. It yields the protein CASNTLSGTGVKDTQYF.

This sequence joins TRBV2 and TRBJ1-1; tentatively, D is TRBD1 (5 bases). V lost 8 bases to trimming and J lost 8 bases, with 18 bases between them. CDR3 length: 13 residues. Germline V lookup: CDR1 SNHLY, CDR2 FYNNEI. This CDR3 reads CASAIRRDSEAFF. The CDR3, as DNA: TGTGCCAGCGCGATTCGCCGGGACTCCGAAGCTTTCTTT.